This T cell receptor beta chain derives from a study of blood T cell repertoires in COVID-19. Some clones are missing from TCRdb's copy, which holds only in-frame ones; the method was immunoSEQ multiplex PCR. This sample has roughly 76,000 clones; over 85% occur once, and the top ten carry approximately 1.5%. CDR1 and CDR2 from the germline V gene are SGHTA and FQGNSA. V lost 5 bases and J 3 bases, leaving 8 bases between the germline ends. The CDR3 has 12 amino acids. This receptor was obtained from a middle-aged man with acute or convalescent COVID-19. The specimen sequenced was peripheral blood. The chain uses TRBV7-2 and TRBJ2-7; no reliable D call. CDR3 protein: CASSPDFYEQYF. The CDR3 DNA reads TGTGCCAGCAGCCCCGACTTCTACGAGCAGTACTTC.